One sample yielded the 14 T cell receptor beta chains listed below, sequenced in a study of cytomegalovirus exposure and HLA in healthy donors. It was with 60 Vbeta and 13 Jbeta primers that the PCR ran. TCRdb keeps only in-frame clones here, not all; method: immunoSEQ multiplex PCR. The table lists about 130,000 clones, 81% of them singletons, with 0.55% to 0.75% in the top ten. Input material: PBMCs. The receptors derive from a man between 18 and 35 years old in good health and CMV-seronegative.

The gene calls are TRBV4-3 and TRBJ1-1; a possible D gene is TRBD1 (6 bases). Trimming pared 0 bases from V and 7 bases from J, leaving 15 bases between. CDR1 is LGHNA, CDR2 YSLEER, per germline. This CDR3 has 15 residues. The CDR3 protein is CASSQEFGTLNEAFF. The DNA for the CDR3 is TGCGCCAGCAGCCAAGAATTCGGGACATTAAATGAAGCTTTCTTT.

The rearrangement joins TRBV27 to TRBJ1-4; 7 bases fit TRBD1. With 4 bases clipped from V and 7 bases from J, the junction kept 9 bases outside the gene matches. The CDR3 length is 15 residues. CDR1 is MNHEY and CDR2 is SMNVEV in the germline V gene (reference sequence). Here the CDR3 reads CASSSRGGAIEKLFF. CDR3 nucleotides: TGTGCCAGCAGTTCGCGAGGGGGCGCGATTGAAAAACTGTTTTTT.

CDR3 nucleotides: TGTGCCAGCAGCTCAACCGGGACAGGCTACAATGAGCAGTTCTTC. Protein: CASSSTGTGYNEQFF. J is TRBJ2-1 and V is TRBV7-2; 8 nucleotides line up with TRBD1. This CDR3 spans 15 amino acids. Trimming removed 4 bases from V and 3 bases from J; junction bases left unmatched: 5. The V gene's germline CDR1 is SGHTA and CDR2 FQGNSA.

The chain uses TRBV6-5 and TRBJ1-5; unclear D gene. The CDR3 runs 15 residues. Deletions cut 0 bases from V and 4 bases from J, with 10 bases between. Germline-derived CDR1 and CDR2 are MNHEY and SVGAGI. For the CDR3, the DNA is TGTGCCAGCAGTTACTCTAGACAAAGTAATCAGCCCCAGCATTTT. The encoded protein is CASSYSRQSNQPQHF.

This sequence joins TRBV5-4 and TRBJ1-6, with TRBD1 as a possible D gene (6 bases). Germline V lookup: CDR1 SGHNT, CDR2 YYREEE (reference sequence). The V and J ends lost 1 base and 4 bases respectively, with 9 bases between them. The CDR3 spans 15 residues. The CDR3 nucleotides read TGTGCCAGCAGCTTGAGCGGACAGTATAATTCACCCCTCCACTTT. Amino acid sequence: CASSLSGQYNSPLHF.

This clone has only a few counts. V usage is TRBV7-2 and J usage is TRBJ1-2, with a possible D match to TRBD1 (5 bases). The CDR3 covers 15 residues. Per germline, CDR1 SGHTA and CDR2 FQGNSA. Trimming pared 2 bases from V and 4 bases from J, leaving 14 bases between. The CDR3 here is CASSLSSGTIYGYTF. CDR3 sequence (DNA): TGTGCCAGCAGCTTAAGCTCGGGGACTATCTATGGCTACACCTTC.

The V call is TRBV30, the J call TRBJ1-4; the match to TRBD1 covers 7 bases. In germline, CDR1 is GTSNPN, CDR2 SVGIG (reference sequence). This CDR3 contains 13 residues. Trimming at V came to 4 bases and at J to 5 bases, leaving 4 bases not matched to a gene. The chain's CDR3 is CAWTDRRNEKLFF. DNA of the CDR3: TGTGCCTGGACGGACAGGAGAAATGAAAAACTGTTTTTT. Full variable domain (remainder filled in from reference TRBV30 and TRBJ1-4): SQTIHQWPATLVQPVGSPLSLECTVEGTSNPNLYWYRQAAGRGLQLLFYSVGIGQISSEVPQNLSASRPQDRQFILSSKKLLLSDSGFYLCAWTDRRNEKLFFGSGTQLSVL.

This clone was seen only a few times. The chain is built from TRBV11-2 and TRBJ2-5; 9 bases are a match to TRBD2. Germline V CDR1 and CDR2: SGHAT, FQNNGV. After removal of 2 bases from V and 2 bases from J, the junction contained 0 bases not matched to a gene. CDR3 length: 14 residues. The CDR3 spells CASSLLAGQETQYF. CDR3 DNA: TGTGCCAGCAGCTTACTAGCGGGGCAAGAGACCCAGTACTTC.

The V and J genes are TRBV19 and TRBJ1-2; perhaps TRBD1 as D (6 bases). Germline V gene lookup returns CDR1 LNHDA and CDR2 SQIVND (reference sequence). The CDR3 covers 14 residues. V lost 6 bases and J lost 2, with 13 bases in between. CDR3: CASSPQTGNYGYTF. CDR3 DNA: TGTGCCAGTAGCCCTCAAACAGGGAACTATGGCTACACCTTC.

J is TRBJ1-3 and V is TRBV9; 8 bases match TRBD1. The CDR3 runs to 14 residues. Germline V gene sequence: CDR1 SGDLS, CDR2 YYNGEE. V gave up 2 bases and J gave up 4 bases; unmatched junction bases: 2. CDR3 loop: CASSVTGDGNTIYF. CDR3 in DNA: TGTGCCAGCAGCGTGACAGGGGACGGAAACACCATATATTTT.

This clone was seen just once. The rearrangement uses TRBV7-9 and TRBJ2-2; D is perhaps TRBD1 (5 bases). Trimming removed 0 bases at V and 6 bases at J, with 14 bases between. The CDR3 runs to 16 residues. Germline V gene lookup returns CDR1 SEHNR and CDR2 FQNEAQ (reference sequence). The CDR3 spells CASSLAPLRQPGELFF. CDR3 bases: TGTGCCAGCAGCTTAGCCCCCCTCCGACAGCCCGGGGAGCTGTTTTTT.

The chain combines TRBV5-4 with TRBJ1-1; D remains unclear. Germline assignment: CDR1 SGHNT and CDR2 YYREEE (reference sequence). V lost 4 bases and J 3 bases, leaving 16 bases between the germline ends. This CDR3 region has 15 residues. The DNA for the CDR3 is TGTGCCAGCAGCCCGACTCCCCCCGCCGACACTGAAGCTTTCTTT. This codes for CASSPTPPADTEAFF. The full variable domain, with the rest looked up from reference TRBV5-4 and TRBJ1-1, is ETGVTQSPTHLIKTRGQQVTLRCSSQSGHNTVSWYQQALGQGPQFIFQYYREEENGRGNFPPRFSGLQFPNYSSELNVNALELDDSALYLCASSPTPPADTEAFFGQGTRLTVV.

V and J are TRBV11-3 and TRBJ2-7; 9 bases fit TRBD1. Germline lookup yields CDR1 SGHNT and CDR2 YENEEA. The ends lost 0 bases at V and 6 bases at J; junction bases unmatched: 3. This CDR3 region has 14 residues. CDR3 sequence (DNA): TGTGCCAGCAGCTTAGAGGGACAGGGATTCGAGCAGTACTTC. This encodes CASSLEGQGFEQYF. Supplemented by reference TRBV11-3 and TRBJ2-7, the full variable domain reads EAGVVQSPRYKIIEKKQPVAFWCNPISGHNTLYWYLQNLGQGPELLIRYENEEAVDDSQLPKDRFSAERLKGVDSTLKIQPAELGDSAVYLCASSLEGQGFEQYFGPGTRLTVT.

The J gene is TRBJ2-3, the V gene TRBV6-5, with D possibly TRBD1 on 6 matching bases. The CDR3 runs 15 residues. The germline V and J ends were trimmed by 2 bases and 3 bases, with 12 bases remaining between them. Germline CDR1 MNHEY, CDR2 SVGAGI. CDR3 residues: CASSYVGAGTDTQYF. The CDR3, as DNA: TGTGCCAGCAGTTACGTGGGGGCTGGGACAGATACGCAGTATTTT.